The 2 T cell receptor beta chains below were found in one sample sequenced in a study of T-cell memory formation after mild COVID-19. Each CDR3 protein gets one entry after TCRdb re-called the 5' RACE reads with MiXCR. This table has roughly 610,000 distinct CDR3 sequences, 17% appearing once. The sample was PBMCs or a T cell subset sorted from them (not recorded which). These receptors were obtained from an adult woman who had mild COVID-19 (a few samples of this study predate the infection). Cell type and time point are not known.

CDR3 nucleotides: TGTGCCAGCAGTTTCGTGGAGGGCCACGAGTTCTTC. Translated, it gives CASSFVEGHEFF. The chain links TRBV27 to TRBJ2-1; weak D call: TRBD2 (6 bases). Germline V gene sequence: CDR1 MNHEY, CDR2 SMNVEV (reference sequence). The CDR3 consists of 12 residues. Trimming took 3 bases from V and 14 from J, leaving 14 bases between them.

Notes on this clonotype: Just one base apart from a much larger clone, this may be a read error. The CDR3 DNA is TGCGCCAGCAGCCAAGGGACTAGGGGGAGTGAGACCCAGTACTTC. This translates into CASSQGTRGSETQYF. The J gene is TRBJ2-5, the V gene TRBV4-3; tentatively, D is TRBD2 (7 bases). Between the trimmed V and J ends, which lost 1 base and 5 bases, there was a span of 14 bases. The V gene's germline CDR1 is LGHNA and CDR2 YSLEER. This CDR3 spans 15 amino acids.